This paragraph reports one TCR beta chain. The target of this receptor is not known. There are no base qualities to consult, and no much larger clone falls within one base. The V and J ends are trimmed by 6 bases and 4 bases, leaving 10 bases between them. As encoded in the germline V gene, CDR1 is WSHSY while CDR2 is SAAADI. From the cysteine up to the phenylalanine, the CDR3 has a length of 13 residues. Here the CDR3 DNA is all that survives: 39 bases in frame from base 1. Libraries came from the immunoSEQ multiplex PCR assay. The immuneACCESS repertoire file appears here via TCRdb, limited to in-frame rearrangements. These files lack a portion of the clones; in checked studies, under half of the deficit traces to unresolved V genes, and the cause of the others is not known. The sample yields some 37,000 clones; 88% were counted once. More than 0.95% of the sample belongs to the ten largest clones.

This record belongs to a study of T cell changes during pregnancy in multiple sclerosis (dated by TCRdb to about 2019). As for the study more broadly: In women with multiple sclerosis, the researchers looked at how the T cell repertoire shifted as pregnancy progressed.

The sequenced sample was CD4+ T cells from peripheral blood mononuclear cells, obtained before pregnancy. The rearrangement combines TRBV10-2 with TRBJ2-1; possibly the D gene is TRBD2, per 6 matching bases. The TCR was taken from a female donor with multiple sclerosis, enrolled in a pregnancy study. The CDR3: CASRDYTYNEQFF. The DNA reads as follows: TGCGCCAGCAGGGACTATACATACAATGAGCAGTTCTTC.